The present T cell receptor beta chain was sequenced within a study of CD8 T cells in Susac syndrome. Study observations and caveats: It was acknowledged by the study that relatively few individuals were included in its TCR sequencing and HLA analysis.

The authors reverse transcribed 0.5 to 1 ug RNA with random hexamers. By means of immunoSEQ multiplex PCR, TCR beta CDR3 spanning 54 Vbeta and 13 Jbeta underwent amplification. TCRdb reprocessed the immunoSEQ multiplex PCR reads with MiXCR, giving one entry per CDR3 protein. The sample shows tens of thousands of distinct CDR3 sequences, 75% to 95% of them seen only once. TEMRA cells were FACS-enriched, and CD8+ and CD4+ T cells were isolated negatively. Worth noting for this clonotype: Its antigen remains unidentified.

The CDR3 spans 13 residues. Per the germline V gene, CDR1 is GTSNPN and CDR2 is SVGIG (reference sequence). Trimming took 0 bases from V and 0 from J, leaving 6 bases between them. The source of this sequence is a human donor with multiple sclerosis. J is TRBJ2-7 and V is TRBV30; D is undetermined. The sequenced sample was CD8+ T cells from PBMCs. CDR3 in amino acids: CAWSVALSYEQYF. The CDR3 DNA follows: TGTGCCTGGAGTGTTGCCCTCTCCTACGAGCAGTACTTC.